These 8 T cell receptor beta chains share one sample of origin, sequenced in a study of tissue T cells after allogeneic stem cell transplantation (dated by TCRdb to between 2020 and 2023). Library creation used the immunoSEQ multiplex PCR assay. TCRdb took over this immuneACCESS table, retaining in-frame rearrangements with V and J assigned. Such tables are incomplete; in checked studies, under half of the missing clones stem from an unresolved V gene, and the remainder is unexplained. For this sample the table gives about 7,700 clones, of which around a third were detected only once. About 6.3% of the sample comes from the top ten. Interpreted using the paper, the time point label stands for: mouse harvest day 14 after allogeneic transplant. Mouse grafts consisting of 10^7 T-cell-depleted bone marrow cells combined with 10^6 splenic CD5+ T cells were administered by tail vein injection. Sequencing was carried out using skin. These receptors came from a female BALB/c mouse given C57BL/6 T cells with graft-versus-host disease after an allogeneic hematopoietic cell transplant.

About this clone itself: The listed genes are named as in mouse. The read terminates 1 residue before the CDR3 end, so the remaining end is supplied by the germline J gene. V is TRBV12-1 and J is TRBJ2-7, with D possibly TRBD1 on 5 matching bases. The CDR3 length is 12 residues. Trimming left V 0 bases short and J 7 bases short, with 9 bases between. Germline CDR1 and CDR2: SGHSN and HYEKVE. CDR3 DNA (partial): TGTGCCAGCTCTCTCGAGGGGTGGGAACAGTAC. Protein sequence: CASSLEGWEQY. The full CDR3 is CASSLEGWEQYF.

A remark on this clone: The genes are named according to mouse. The CDR3 goes on 1 residue after the read ends, and that part is filled in from the germline J gene. The V and J genes are TRBV26 and TRBJ1-1, with D unresolved. The V end lost 4 bases, the J end lost 4 bases, and 7 bases lay between the germline ends. The CDR3 consists of 12 residues. CDR1 is KGHPV and CDR2 is FQNQEV in the germline V gene (reference sequence). CDR3 DNA (partial): TGTGCCAGCAGTCCGGGGAGCACAGAAGTCTTC. The encoded protein is CASSPGSTEVF. The full-length CDR3 reads as CASSPGSTEVFF. Complete variable domain (other parts from reference TRBV26 and TRBJ1-1): NSKVIQTPRYLVKGQGQKAKMRCIPEKGHPVVFWYQQNKNNEFKFLINFQNQEVLQQIDMTEKRFSAECPSNSPCSLEIQSSEAGDSALYLCASSPGSTEVFFGKGTRLTVV.

On this clone itself: All gene names here are mouse names. The observed sequence ends 1 residue before the CDR3 terminus, with the missing tail filled in from the germline J gene. The rearrangement links TRBV26 to TRBJ2-3; D is unresolved. The CDR3 loop spans 14 amino acids. The germline gives CDR1 KGHPV, CDR2 FQNQEV (reference sequence). V was cut by 3 bases and J by 0 bases, with 7 bases left in between. CDR3 in amino acids: CASSLEGSAETLYF. CDR3 DNA (partial): TGTGCCAGCAGTCTTGAGGGTAGTGCAGAAACGCTGTAT. The full variable domain, with the rest looked up from reference TRBV26 and TRBJ2-3, is NSKVIQTPRYLVKGQGQKAKMRCIPEKGHPVVFWYQQNKNNEFKFLINFQNQEVLQQIDMTEKRFSAECPSNSPCSLEIQSSEAGDSALYLCASSLEGSAETLYFGSGTRLTVL.

This clone was counted only a few times. The gene names here belong to mouse. The read is 1 residue too short to cover the CDR3 end, so that end is filled in from the germline J gene. V and J are TRBV26 and TRBJ2-5, with a weak D call TRBD1 (6 bases). This CDR3 region has 14 residues. Germline CDR1 reads KGHPV; CDR2 reads FQNQEV (reference sequence). V lost 4 bases and J 2 bases, leaving 10 bases between the germline ends. The part of the CDR3 DNA that was read is TGTGCCAGCAGTCCCGGGACATTCCAAGACACCCAGTAC. It codes for CASSPGTFQDTQY. The full CDR3 is CASSPGTFQDTQYF.

Comment on this clone: The gene symbols are mouse symbols. The CDR3 end falls 1 residue outside the read, so it is completed with the germline J gene. The V and J genes are TRBV26 and TRBJ2-1, with 8 bases matching TRBD2. The junction had 4 bases not matched to a gene; V was cut back by 5 bases and J by 7 bases. Germline V lookup: CDR1 KGHPV, CDR2 FQNQEV (reference sequence). This CDR3 has 13 residues. CDR3 in amino acids: CASSGGALAEQFF. The CDR3 bases that were read are TGTGCCAGCAGTGGGGGGGCGCTGGCTGAGCAGTTC.

Comment on this clone: Gene names and germline match the mouse. The read gets to within 1 residue of the CDR3 end, and the germline J gene fills in the rest. The chain is built from TRBV3 and TRBJ2-7; 7 bases fit TRBD2. CDR3 length: 15 residues. J gave up 1 base and V 1 base, and 4 bases lay outside the gene matches. Germline loops: CDR1 SNHLY, CDR2 FYNGKV (reference sequence). The part of the CDR3 DNA that was read is TGTGCCAGCAGCTTAGGGGGGGGAGAGTCCTATGAACAGTAC. Translation: CASSLGGGESYEQY. The CDR3 in full is CASSLGGGESYEQYF.

Regarding this clone: The gene names here belong to mouse. The read halts 1 residue ahead of the CDR3 end, with the missing end drawn from the germline J gene. The J gene is TRBJ2-4, the V gene TRBV26; possible D gene TRBD1, 6 bases. V shed 5 bases and J shed 2 bases, with 8 bases lying between them. The CDR3 totals 13 residues. The V gene's germline CDR1 is KGHPV and CDR2 FQNQEV (reference sequence). The CDR3 sequence: CASSGTNQNTLYF. The covered CDR3 bases are TGTGCCAGCAGTGGGACAAATCAAAACACCTTGTAC.

This clone was seen more than once but under ten times. The gene names here belong to mouse. From the germline J gene comes the end of the CDR3, since the read stops 1 residue before it. The chain combines TRBV26 with TRBJ1-4; maybe TRBD1 (5 bases). Germline V gives CDR1 KGHPV, CDR2 FQNQEV (reference sequence). CDR3 length: 12 amino acids. Trimming left V 4 bases short and J 5 bases short, with 5 bases between. The CDR3 DNA, read in part, is TGTGCCAGCAGTCAGGGGAACGAAAGATTATTT. Amino acid sequence: CASSQGNERLF. In full, the CDR3 is CASSQGNERLFF.